This note documents a single T cell receptor (beta chain) sequence. No antigen is known for it. Per-base qualities were not stored, and no clone one base away is much larger. The CDR3 spans 15 residues, from the cysteine through the phenylalanine. This entry keeps only the CDR3 DNA: 45 bases, framed from base 1. The germline V gene provides CDR1 MNHEY and CDR2 SVGAGI. V and J lose 5 bases and 3 bases, and a span of 14 bases separates them. These data belong to a study of blood T cell repertoires in COVID-19 (dated by TCRdb to the early 2020s). About the full investigation: The collaborator samples originated in the United States, Italy and Spain and spanned the acute and convalescent phases of COVID-19. The repertoires were released in a freely available public database meant as a resource for research on the immune response to SARS-CoV-2. The material from the prospective study consisted of cDNA or gDNA derived from T cells, B-cell-depleted T cells, or PBMCs. Nearly every sample came with metadata listing a de-identified subject ID, COVID-19 status, age in years and sex. The samples were drawn from two sources: the first 160 participants of the ongoing ImmuneRACE study, and 1,000 to 1,500 subjects contributed by 6 global collaborators. The dataset comprised deeply sampled blood TCRbeta repertoires from subjects exposed to, actively infected with, or recovered from COVID-19. Where available, HLA class I and class II types were taken from metadata supplied by the sample provider and were not determined by assay-based typing. The investigation overall reported the following: How much clinical and demographic metadata was included differed by source and by participant, and the metadata was provided uncurated.

The immunoSEQ Assay, a bias-controlled multiplex PCR, was used to amplify TCRbeta CDR3 regions from genomic DNA. Under the source paper's analysis protocol: The number of nucleated cells in each sample was estimated from the amplification of reference gene primers within the assay. To quantify the absolute abundance of each unique TCRbeta CDR3 rearrangement, sequence reads were collapsed and filtered. For each sample, productive Simpson clonality was calculated as the square root of Simpson's diversity index over productive rearrangements. As stored in TCRdb, this immuneACCESS dataset retains in-frame rearrangements with V and J assigned. A fraction of the clones does not appear; measured against another copy, unresolved V genes explain less than half of the discrepancy, and the remainder lacks a known reason. Clonal size and the V and J genes are those of that table, whereas D and trimming came from the DNA. This sample gives about 300,000 clones in total; 85% to 90% of them show up just once. The top ten hold 3.5% to 4.5% of the sample.

In the prospective study, participants were roughly 18 to 100 years old, resided in 20 to 30 geographic areas of the United States, and were enrolled through a virtual design. In the prospective study, participants were assigned to cohorts based on the clinical history participants reported in a screening survey and a study questionnaire. Recovered participants in ImmuneRACE Cohort 3 were defined by two consecutive negative NP/OP PCR tests, clearance by a healthcare professional, or resolution of symptoms. In the prospective study, mobile phlebotomists collected whole blood, serum and a nasopharyngeal or oropharyngeal swab from each participant. Additional blood draws and questionnaires over an approximately two-month period could optionally be provided by prospective study participants. Prospective study blood samples were shipped either frozen or at room temperature before DNA extraction.

The clonotype was recovered from a man aged 25 to 40 who had recovered from COVID-19. Source material: PBMCs or T cells enriched from blood (not recorded which). The chain is encoded by TRBV6-5 joined to TRBJ2-1; the D region possibly corresponds to TRBD1 (6 bases align). The CDR3 corresponds to CASSLPRGGYNEQFF. The DNA sequence reads TGTGCCAGCAGTCTCCCACGAGGGGGCTACAATGAGCAGTTCTTC.